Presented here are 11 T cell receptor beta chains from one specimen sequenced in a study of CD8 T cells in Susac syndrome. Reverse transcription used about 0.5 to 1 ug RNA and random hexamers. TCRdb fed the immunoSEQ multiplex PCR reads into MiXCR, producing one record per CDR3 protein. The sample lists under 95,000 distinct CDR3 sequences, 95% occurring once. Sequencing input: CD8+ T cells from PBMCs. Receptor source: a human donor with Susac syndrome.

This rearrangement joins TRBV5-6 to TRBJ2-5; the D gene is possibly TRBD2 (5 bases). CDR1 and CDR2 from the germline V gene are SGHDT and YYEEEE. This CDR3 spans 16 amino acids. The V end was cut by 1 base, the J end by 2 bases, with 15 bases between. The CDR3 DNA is TGTGCCAGCAGCTTGTCTGCGTTAGCGTTACAAGAGACCCAGTACTTC. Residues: CASSLSALALQETQYF.

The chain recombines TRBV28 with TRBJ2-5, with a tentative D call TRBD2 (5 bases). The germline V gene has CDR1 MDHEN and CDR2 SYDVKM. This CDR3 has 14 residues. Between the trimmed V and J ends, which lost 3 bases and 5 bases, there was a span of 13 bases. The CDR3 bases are TGTGCCAGCAGTTTGAGCAGGACTGGGGAGACCCAGTACTTC. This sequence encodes CASSLSRTGETQYF.

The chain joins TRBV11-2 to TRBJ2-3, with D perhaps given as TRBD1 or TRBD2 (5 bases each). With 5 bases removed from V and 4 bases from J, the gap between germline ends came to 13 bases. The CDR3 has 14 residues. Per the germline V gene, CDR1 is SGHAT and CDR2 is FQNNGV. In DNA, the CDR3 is TGTGCCAGCAGCGGGACCCCCTTGGCAGATACGCAGTATTTT. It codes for CASSGTPLADTQYF.

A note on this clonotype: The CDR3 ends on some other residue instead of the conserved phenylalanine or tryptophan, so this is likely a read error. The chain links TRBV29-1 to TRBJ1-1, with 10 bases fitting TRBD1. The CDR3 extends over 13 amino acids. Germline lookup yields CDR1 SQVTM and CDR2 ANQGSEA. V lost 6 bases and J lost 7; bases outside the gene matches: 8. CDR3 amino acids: CSVNPGQGREAFL. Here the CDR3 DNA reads TGCAGCGTCAATCCGGGACAGGGGCGTGAAGCTTTCCTT.

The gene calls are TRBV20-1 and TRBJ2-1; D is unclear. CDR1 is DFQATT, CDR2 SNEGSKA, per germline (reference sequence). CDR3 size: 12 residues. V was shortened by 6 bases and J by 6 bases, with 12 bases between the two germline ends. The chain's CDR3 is CSAPPAGNEQFF. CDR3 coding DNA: TGCAGTGCCCCCCCCGCAGGCAATGAGCAGTTCTTC.

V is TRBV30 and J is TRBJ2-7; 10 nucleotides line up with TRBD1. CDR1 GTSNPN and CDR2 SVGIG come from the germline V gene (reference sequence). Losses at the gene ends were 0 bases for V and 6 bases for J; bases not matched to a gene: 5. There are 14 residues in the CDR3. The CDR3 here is CAWSVGTGEIEQYF. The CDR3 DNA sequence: TGTGCCTGGAGTGTAGGGACAGGGGAAATCGAGCAGTACTTC.

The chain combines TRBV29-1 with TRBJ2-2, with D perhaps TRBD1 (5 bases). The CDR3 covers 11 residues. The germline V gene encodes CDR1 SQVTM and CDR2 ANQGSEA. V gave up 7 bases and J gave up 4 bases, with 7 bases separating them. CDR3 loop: CSADSTGELFF. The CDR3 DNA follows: TGCAGCGCCGACAGCACCGGGGAGCTGTTTTTT.

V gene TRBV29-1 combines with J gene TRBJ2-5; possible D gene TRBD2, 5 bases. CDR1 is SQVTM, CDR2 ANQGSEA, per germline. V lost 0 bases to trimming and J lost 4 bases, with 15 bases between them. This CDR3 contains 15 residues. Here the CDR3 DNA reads TGCAGCGTTGAAGAGTCTGGGAGTTCGGGAGAGACCCAGTACTTC. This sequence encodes CSVEESGSSGETQYF.

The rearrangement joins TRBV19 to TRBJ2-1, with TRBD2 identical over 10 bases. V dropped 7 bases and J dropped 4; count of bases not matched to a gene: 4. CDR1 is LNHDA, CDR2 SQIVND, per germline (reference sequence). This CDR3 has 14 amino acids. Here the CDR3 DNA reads TGTGCCAGTACTCGGACTAGCGGTTACAATGAGCAGTTCTTC. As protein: CASTRTSGYNEQFF.

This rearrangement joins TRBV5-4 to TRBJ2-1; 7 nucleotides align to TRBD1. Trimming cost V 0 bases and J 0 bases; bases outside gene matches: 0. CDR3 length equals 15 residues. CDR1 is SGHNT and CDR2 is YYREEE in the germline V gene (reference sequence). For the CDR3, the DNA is TGTGCCAGCAGCTTGGGACAGGGCTCCTACAATGAGCAGTTCTTC. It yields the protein CASSLGQGSYNEQFF.

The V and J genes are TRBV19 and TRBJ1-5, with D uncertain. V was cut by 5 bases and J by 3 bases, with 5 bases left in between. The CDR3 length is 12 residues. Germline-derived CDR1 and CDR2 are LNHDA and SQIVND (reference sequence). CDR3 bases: TGTGCCAGTAGTTCCTACAATCAGCCCCAGCATTTT. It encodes CASSSYNQPQHF. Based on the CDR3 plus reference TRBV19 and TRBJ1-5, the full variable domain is DGGITQSPKYLFRKEGQNVTLSCEQNLNHDAMYWYRQDPGQGLRLIYYSQIVNDFQKGDIAEGYSVSREKKESFPLTVTSAQKNPTAFYLCASSSYNQPQHFGDGTRLSIL.